The 9 T cell receptor beta chains presented below share a single source sample, sequenced in a study of blood T cell repertoires in COVID-19. Produced via immunoSEQ multiplex PCR; TCRdb's table is partial and in-frame only. The sample lists around 140,000 clones, about 86% occurring once. The sequenced material came from peripheral blood. The source of these receptors is a woman aged 55 to 70 with acute or convalescent COVID-19.

The chain has TRBV6-5 and TRBJ1-6; 8 nucleotides align to TRBD1. There are 14 residues in the CDR3. CDR1 and CDR2 from the germline V gene are MNHEY and SVGAGI. Trimming cost V 5 bases and J 10 bases; bases outside gene matches: 7. This CDR3 reads CASSPRQGWSPLHF. The CDR3 DNA reads TGTGCCAGCAGTCCAAGACAGGGGTGGTCACCCCTCCACTTT.

J is TRBJ1-1 and V is TRBV6-5, with 8 nucleotides matching TRBD1. The J segment lost 5 bases and the V segment lost 10 bases, leaving 9 bases of the junction unmatched. The CDR3 is 13 amino acids. Germline lookup yields CDR1 MNHEY and CDR2 SVGAGI. The CDR3 DNA reads TGTGCCACCGTCGTGAACAGGGGGACTGAAGCTTTCTTT. Protein: CATVVNRGTEAFF.

The chain uses TRBV7-9 and TRBJ1-2; possibly TRBD1 for D (6 bases). Germline CDR1 SEHNR, CDR2 FQNEAQ (reference sequence). This CDR3 has 13 residues. Trimming removed 5 bases at V and 4 bases at J, with 11 bases between. The CDR3 region is CASSRGQFYGYTF. The CDR3 DNA follows: TGTGCCAGCAGCCGTGGACAGTTCTATGGCTACACCTTC.

This clone was recorded a few times. The chain recombines TRBV19 with TRBJ1-6, with a possible D match to TRBD1 (5 bases). In germline, CDR1 is LNHDA, CDR2 SQIVND (reference sequence). The CDR3 is 15 residues long. Deletions cut 6 bases from V and 9 bases from J, with 18 bases between. The CDR3 region is CASSDSARGLSPLHF. The CDR3 nucleotides are TGTGCCAGTAGCGACAGTGCCCGCGGTCTTTCACCCCTCCACTTT.

The V gene is TRBV4-3, the J gene TRBJ2-1; D call uncertain. Germline values: CDR1 LGHNA, CDR2 YSLEER. CDR3 length: 13 amino acids. The germline V and J ends were trimmed by 0 bases and 8 bases, with 8 bases remaining between them. The CDR3 DNA sequence: TGCGCCAGCAGCCAAGATTTAGACTATGAGCAGTTCTTC. It yields the protein CASSQDLDYEQFF.

The genes are TRBV5-1 and TRBJ2-1; the D gene is possibly TRBD2 (6 bases). V lost 4 bases and J lost 1, with 15 bases in between. From germline, CDR1 is SGHRS and CDR2 YFSETQ. This CDR3 is 16 amino acids long. The CDR3, as DNA: TGCGCCAGCAGCATCTACCGGGAGTTGTCCTACAATGAGCAGTTCTTC. Its translation: CASSIYRELSYNEQFF.

The V and J genes are TRBV4-3 and TRBJ2-5, with 8 bases identical to TRBD1. Germline CDR1 is LGHNA and CDR2 is YSLEER. J lost 2 bases, V lost 2 bases, and 1 base had no gene match. This CDR3 region has 14 residues. The CDR3 nucleotides are TGCGCCAGCAGCCAAACAGGGGGGCAAGAGACCCAGTACTTC. Translation: CASSQTGGQETQYF.

The V gene is TRBV11-3, the J gene TRBJ2-7; 7 bases line up with TRBD2. The CDR3 has 15 amino acids. The trim removed 3 bases at V and 2 bases at J, leaving 7 bases unmatched. Germline V lookup: CDR1 SGHNT, CDR2 YENEEA. The CDR3 spells CASSLGGGVTYEQYF. The CDR3 DNA follows: TGTGCCAGCAGCTTGGGCGGGGGAGTGACCTACGAGCAGTACTTC. Drawing the rest from reference TRBV11-3 and TRBJ2-7, the complete variable domain is EAGVVQSPRYKIIEKKQPVAFWCNPISGHNTLYWYLQNLGQGPELLIRYENEEAVDDSQLPKDRFSAERLKGVDSTLKIQPAELGDSAVYLCASSLGGGVTYEQYFGPGTRLTVT.

The CDR3 region is CATRPGQGNNEQFF. The CDR3 bases are TGTGCCACCAGACCGGGGCAGGGGAACAATGAGCAGTTCTTC. The V call is TRBV24-1, the J call TRBJ2-1, with D perhaps matching TRBD1 (6 bases). Deletions cut 7 bases from V and 5 bases from J, with 14 bases between. The CDR3 is 14 amino acids. Germline V lookup: CDR1 KGHDR, CDR2 SFDVKD.